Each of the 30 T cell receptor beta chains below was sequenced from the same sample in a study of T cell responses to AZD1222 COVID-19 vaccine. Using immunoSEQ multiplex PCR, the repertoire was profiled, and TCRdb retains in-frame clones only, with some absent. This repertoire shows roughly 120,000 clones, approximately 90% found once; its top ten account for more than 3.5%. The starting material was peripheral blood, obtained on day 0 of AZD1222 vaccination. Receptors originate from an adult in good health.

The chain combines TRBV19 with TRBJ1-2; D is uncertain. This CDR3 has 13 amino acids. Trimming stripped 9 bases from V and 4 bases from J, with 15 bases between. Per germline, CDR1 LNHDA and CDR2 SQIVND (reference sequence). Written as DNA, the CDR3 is TGTGCCAGCAAGGAAGAGGGCGGCTATGGCTACACCTTC. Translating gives CASKEEGGYGYTF.

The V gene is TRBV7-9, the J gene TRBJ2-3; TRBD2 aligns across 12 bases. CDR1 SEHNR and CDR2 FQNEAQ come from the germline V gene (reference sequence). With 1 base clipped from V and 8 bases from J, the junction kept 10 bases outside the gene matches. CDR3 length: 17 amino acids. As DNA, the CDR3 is TGTGCCAGCAGCTTAGTCACTAGCGGGGGGCCGCCTTTTACGCAGTATTTT. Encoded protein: CASSLVTSGGPPFTQYF.

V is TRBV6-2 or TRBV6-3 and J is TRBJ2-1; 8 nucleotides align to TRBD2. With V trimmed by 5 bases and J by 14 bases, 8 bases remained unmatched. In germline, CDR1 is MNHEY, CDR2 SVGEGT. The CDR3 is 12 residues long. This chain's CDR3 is CASSPAGTREFF. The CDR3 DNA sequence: TGTGCCAGCAGTCCCGCCGGGACTAGAGAGTTCTTC.

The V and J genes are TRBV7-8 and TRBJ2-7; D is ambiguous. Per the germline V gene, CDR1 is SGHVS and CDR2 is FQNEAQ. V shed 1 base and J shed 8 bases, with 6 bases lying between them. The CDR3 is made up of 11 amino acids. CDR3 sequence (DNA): TGTGCCAGCAGCTTAGAAGCTCAGCAGTACTTC. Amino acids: CASSLEAQQYF.

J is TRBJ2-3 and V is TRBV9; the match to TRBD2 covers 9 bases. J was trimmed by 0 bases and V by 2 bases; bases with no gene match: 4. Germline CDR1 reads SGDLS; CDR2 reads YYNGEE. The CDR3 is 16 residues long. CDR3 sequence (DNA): TGTGCCAGCAGCGTGCGGACTAGCGCCAGCACAGATACGCAGTATTTT. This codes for CASSVRTSASTDTQYF.

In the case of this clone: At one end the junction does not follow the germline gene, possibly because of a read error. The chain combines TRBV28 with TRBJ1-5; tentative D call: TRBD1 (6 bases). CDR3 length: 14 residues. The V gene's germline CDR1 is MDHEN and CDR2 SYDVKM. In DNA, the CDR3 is TGTGCCAGCAGTTTTTCCGGGGGCAAGCAGCCCCAGCATTTT. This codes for CASSFSGGKQPQHF. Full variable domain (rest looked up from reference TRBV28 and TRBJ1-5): DVKVTQSSRYLVKRTGEKVFLECVQDMDHENMFWYRQDPGLGLRLIYFSYDVKMKEKGDIPEGYSVSREKKERFSLILESASTNQTSMYLCASSFSGGKQPQHFGDGTRLSIL.

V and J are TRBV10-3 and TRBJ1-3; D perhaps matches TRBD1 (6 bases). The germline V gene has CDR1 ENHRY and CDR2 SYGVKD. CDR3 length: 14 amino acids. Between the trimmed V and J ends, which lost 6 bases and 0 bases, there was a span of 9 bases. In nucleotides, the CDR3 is TGTGCCATCAGCTCGGACAGCTCTGGAAACACCATATATTTT. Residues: CAISSDSSGNTIYF.

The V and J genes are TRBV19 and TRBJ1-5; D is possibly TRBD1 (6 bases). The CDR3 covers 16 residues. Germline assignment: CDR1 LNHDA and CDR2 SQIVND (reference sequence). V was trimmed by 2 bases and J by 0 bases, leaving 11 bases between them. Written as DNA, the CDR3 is TGTGCCAGTAGTATATTGGGGGACATTAGCAATCAGCCCCAGCATTTT. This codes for CASSILGDISNQPQHF.

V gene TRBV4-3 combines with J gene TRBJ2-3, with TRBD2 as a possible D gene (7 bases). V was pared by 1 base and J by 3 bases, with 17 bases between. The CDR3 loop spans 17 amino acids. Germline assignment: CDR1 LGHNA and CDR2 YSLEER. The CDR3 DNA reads TGCGCCAGCAGCCAAGTGGGGAGGGGGAGGTTGACAGATACGCAGTATTTT. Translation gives CASSQVGRGRLTDTQYF.

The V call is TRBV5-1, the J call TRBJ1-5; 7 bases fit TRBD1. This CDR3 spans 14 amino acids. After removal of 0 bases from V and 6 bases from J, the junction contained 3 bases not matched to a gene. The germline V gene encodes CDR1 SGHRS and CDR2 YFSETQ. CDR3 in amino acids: CASSLEHRGQPQHF. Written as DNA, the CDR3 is TGCGCCAGCAGCTTGGAACACAGGGGTCAGCCCCAGCATTTT.

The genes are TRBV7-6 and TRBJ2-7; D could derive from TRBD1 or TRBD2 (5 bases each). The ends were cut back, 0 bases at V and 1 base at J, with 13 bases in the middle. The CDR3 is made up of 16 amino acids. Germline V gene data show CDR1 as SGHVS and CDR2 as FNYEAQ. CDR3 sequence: CASSLARDGRSYEQYF. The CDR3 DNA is TGTGCCAGCAGCTTAGCCCGGGACGGTCGATCCTACGAGCAGTACTTC. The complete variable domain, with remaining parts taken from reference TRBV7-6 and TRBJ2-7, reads GAGVSQSPRYKVTKRGQDVALRCDPISGHVSLYWYRQALGQGPEFLTYFNYEAQQDKSGLPNDRFSAERPEGSISTLTIQRTEQRDSAMYRCASSLARDGRSYEQYFGPGTRLTVT.

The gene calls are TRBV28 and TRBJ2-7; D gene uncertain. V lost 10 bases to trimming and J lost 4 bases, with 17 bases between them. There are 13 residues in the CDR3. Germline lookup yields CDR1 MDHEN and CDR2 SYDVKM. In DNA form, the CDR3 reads TGTGCCACCAAACCCCTCTGGGTGTACGAGCAGTACTTC. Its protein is CATKPLWVYEQYF. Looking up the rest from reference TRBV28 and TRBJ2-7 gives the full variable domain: DVKVTQSSRYLVKRTGEKVFLECVQDMDHENMFWYRQDPGLGLRLIYFSYDVKMKEKGDIPEGYSVSREKKERFSLILESASTNQTSMYLCATKPLWVYEQYFGPGTRLTVT.

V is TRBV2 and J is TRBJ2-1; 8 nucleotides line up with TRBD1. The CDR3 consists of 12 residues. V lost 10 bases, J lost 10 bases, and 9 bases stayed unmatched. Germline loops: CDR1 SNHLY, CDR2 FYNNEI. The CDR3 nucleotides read TGTGCCATCGGACAGGGTTCTCCCGAGCAGTTCTTC. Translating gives CAIGQGSPEQFF.

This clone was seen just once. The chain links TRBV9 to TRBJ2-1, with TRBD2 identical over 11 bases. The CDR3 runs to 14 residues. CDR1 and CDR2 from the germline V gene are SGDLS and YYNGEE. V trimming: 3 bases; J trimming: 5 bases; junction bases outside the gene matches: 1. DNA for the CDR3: TGTGCCAGCAGCGCGACTAGCGGGAACAATGAGCAGTTCTTC. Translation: CASSATSGNNEQFF.

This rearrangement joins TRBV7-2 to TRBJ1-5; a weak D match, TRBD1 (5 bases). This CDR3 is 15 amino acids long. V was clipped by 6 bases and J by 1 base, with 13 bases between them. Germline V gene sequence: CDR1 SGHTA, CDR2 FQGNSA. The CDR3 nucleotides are TGTGCCAGCAGTCTTAAAGGGGTAAGCAATCAGCCCCAGCATTTT. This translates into CASSLKGVSNQPQHF.

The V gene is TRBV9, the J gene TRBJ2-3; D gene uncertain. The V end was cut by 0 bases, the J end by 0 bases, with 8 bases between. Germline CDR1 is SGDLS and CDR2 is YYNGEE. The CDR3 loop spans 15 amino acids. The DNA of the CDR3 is TGTGCCAGCAGCGTAGCCCCTCTGAGCACAGATACGCAGTATTTT. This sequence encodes CASSVAPLSTDTQYF.

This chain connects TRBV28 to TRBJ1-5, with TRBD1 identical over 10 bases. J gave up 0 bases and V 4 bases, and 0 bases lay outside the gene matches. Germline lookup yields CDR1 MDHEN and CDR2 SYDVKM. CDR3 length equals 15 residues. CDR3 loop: CASSWTGGSNQPQHF. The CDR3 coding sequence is TGTGCCAGCAGTTGGACAGGGGGTAGCAATCAGCCCCAGCATTTT.

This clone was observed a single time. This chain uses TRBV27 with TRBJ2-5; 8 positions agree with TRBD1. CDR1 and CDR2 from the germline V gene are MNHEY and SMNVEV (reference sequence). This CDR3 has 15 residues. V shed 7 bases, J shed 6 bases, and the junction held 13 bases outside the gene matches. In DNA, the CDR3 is TGTGCCAGCATGGCCCAAGCAGGGGGCTTAAAGACCCAGTACTTC. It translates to CASMAQAGGLKTQYF.

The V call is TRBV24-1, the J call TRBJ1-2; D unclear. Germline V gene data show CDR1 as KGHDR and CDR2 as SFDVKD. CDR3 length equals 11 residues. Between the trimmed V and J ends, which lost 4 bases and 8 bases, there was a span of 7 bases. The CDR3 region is CATSEGWGYTF. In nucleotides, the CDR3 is TGTGCCACCAGTGAGGGATGGGGCTACACCTTC.

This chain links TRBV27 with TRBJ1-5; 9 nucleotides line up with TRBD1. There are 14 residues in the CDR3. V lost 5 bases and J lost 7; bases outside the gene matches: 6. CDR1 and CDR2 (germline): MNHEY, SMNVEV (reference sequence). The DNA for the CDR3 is TGTGCCAGCAGTATGGACAGGGGAAGCCAGCCCCAGCATTTT. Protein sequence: CASSMDRGSQPQHF.

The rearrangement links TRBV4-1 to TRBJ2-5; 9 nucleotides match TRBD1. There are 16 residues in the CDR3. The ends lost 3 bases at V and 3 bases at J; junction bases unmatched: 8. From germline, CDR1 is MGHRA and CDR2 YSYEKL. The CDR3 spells CASSQVNRGPEETQYF. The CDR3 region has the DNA TGCGCCAGCAGCCAGGTCAACAGGGGGCCAGAAGAGACCCAGTACTTC.

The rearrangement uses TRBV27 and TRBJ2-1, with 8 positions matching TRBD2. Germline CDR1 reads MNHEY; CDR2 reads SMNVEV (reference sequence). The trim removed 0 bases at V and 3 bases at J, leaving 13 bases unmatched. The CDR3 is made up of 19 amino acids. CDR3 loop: CASSLSGVNRGGFYNEQFF. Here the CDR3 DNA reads TGTGCCAGCAGTTTATCGGGCGTCAATCGGGGGGGGTTCTACAATGAGCAGTTCTTC.

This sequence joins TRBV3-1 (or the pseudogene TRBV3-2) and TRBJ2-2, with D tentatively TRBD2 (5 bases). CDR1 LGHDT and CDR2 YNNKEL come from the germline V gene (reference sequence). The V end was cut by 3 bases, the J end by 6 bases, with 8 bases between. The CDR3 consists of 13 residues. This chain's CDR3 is CASSQSGSGELFF. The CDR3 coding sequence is TGTGCCAGCAGCCAGAGCGGTTCCGGGGAGCTGTTTTTT.

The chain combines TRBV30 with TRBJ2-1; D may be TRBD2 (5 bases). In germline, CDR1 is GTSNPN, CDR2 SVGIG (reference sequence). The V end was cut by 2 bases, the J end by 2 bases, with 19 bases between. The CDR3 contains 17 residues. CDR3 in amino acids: CAWSTPVVGRPYNEQFF. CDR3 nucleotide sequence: TGTGCCTGGAGTACCCCAGTGGTGGGGAGACCCTACAATGAGCAGTTCTTC.

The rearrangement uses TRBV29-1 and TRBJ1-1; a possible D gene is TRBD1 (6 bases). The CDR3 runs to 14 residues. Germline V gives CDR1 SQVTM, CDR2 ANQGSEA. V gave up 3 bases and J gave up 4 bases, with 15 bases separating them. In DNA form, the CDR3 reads TGCAGCGTTGAGATAGGGGGAGGCGGCACTGAAGCTTTCTTT. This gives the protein CSVEIGGGGTEAFF.

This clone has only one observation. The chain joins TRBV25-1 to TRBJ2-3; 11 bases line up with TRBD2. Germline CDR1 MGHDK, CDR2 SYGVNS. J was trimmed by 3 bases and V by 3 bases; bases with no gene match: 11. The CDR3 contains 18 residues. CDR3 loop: CASSDSVAGGRDTDTQYF. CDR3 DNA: TGTGCCAGCAGTGATTCGGTAGCGGGGGGGCGAGATACAGATACGCAGTATTTT.

CDR3 DNA: TGCGCCAGCAGTGAGCCGGGCTCCACAGATACGCAGTATTTT. Translation: CASSEPGSTDTQYF. The genes are TRBV10-1 and TRBJ2-3; no definite D call. The V and J ends lost 2 bases and 2 bases respectively, with 8 bases between them. The V gene's germline CDR1 is WNHNN and CDR2 SYGVQD (reference sequence). CDR3 length equals 14 residues.

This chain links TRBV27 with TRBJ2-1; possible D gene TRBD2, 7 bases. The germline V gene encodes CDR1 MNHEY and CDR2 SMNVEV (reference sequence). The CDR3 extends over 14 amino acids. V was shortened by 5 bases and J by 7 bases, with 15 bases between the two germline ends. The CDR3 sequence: CASSPVGRGNEQFF. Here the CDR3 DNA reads TGTGCCAGCAGTCCCGTGGGGAGGGGGAATGAGCAGTTCTTC.

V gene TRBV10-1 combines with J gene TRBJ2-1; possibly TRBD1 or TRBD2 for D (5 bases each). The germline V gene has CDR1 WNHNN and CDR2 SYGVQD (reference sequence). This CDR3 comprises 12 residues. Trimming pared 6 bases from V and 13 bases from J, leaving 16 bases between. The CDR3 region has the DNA TGCGCCAGCAGCGGGGCTTTGGGCCTTCAGTTCTTC. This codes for CASSGALGLQFF.

The CDR3 bases are TGCGCCAGCAGCCAGGTGGGTCAGCCCCAGCATTTT. Its translation: CASSQVGQPQHF. The chain joins TRBV4-1 to TRBJ1-5; D uncertain. The germline V gene has CDR1 MGHRA and CDR2 YSYEKL. The CDR3 sequence is 12 residues long. V was cut by 3 bases and J by 6 bases, with 6 bases left in between.